Listed here are 8 T cell receptor beta chains from one sample, sequenced in a study of shared clonotypes between healthy human individuals. The protocol was immunoSEQ multiplex PCR, while the TCRdb copy is restricted to in-frame clones and leaves out a portion. The sample lists around 1,100,000 clones; around 77% were seen once. Sequenced: memory CD4+ T cells from PBMCs. As to subset: CD45RA-negative fraction. Every receptor here comes from a man aged 18 to 29 in good health. Some clones in this sample may be carry-over from other donors' samples.

Ten or more counts support this clone. The chain links TRBV6-5 to TRBJ2-3; 11 bases fit TRBD2. This CDR3 contains 15 residues. The V gene end was trimmed by 8 bases and the J gene end by 3 bases; junction bases not matched to a gene: 7. The germline V gene encodes CDR1 MNHEY and CDR2 SVGAGI. The CDR3 DNA reads as TGTGCCAGCGGGGGGGCTAGCGGGAGGACAGATACGCAGTATTTT. It translates to CASGGASGRTDTQYF.

This clone was seen a few times. Other DNA sequences in the sample encode the same CDR3. This chain uses TRBV12-5 with TRBJ2-2; D is unresolved. Germline V gene data show CDR1 as LGHNT and CDR2 as FRNRAP. This CDR3 is 12 amino acids long. V lost 5 bases and J 1 base, leaving 2 bases between the germline ends. As DNA, the CDR3 is TGTGCTAGTGGTCTGAACACCGGGGAGCTGTTTTTT. Translated: CASGLNTGELFF.

About this clone itself: Different DNA sequences within this sample yield the same CDR3. The DNA for the CDR3 is TGCGCCAGCAGCTTGGATGGAGGGGTGAACACTGAAGCTTTCTTT. Protein product: CASSLDGGVNTEAFF. The genes are TRBV5-1 and TRBJ1-1, with TRBD1 as a possible D gene (5 bases). The V gene's germline CDR1 is SGHRS and CDR2 YFSETQ. This CDR3 has 15 residues. Trimming cost V 0 bases and J 0 bases, with 9 bases left between them.

The chain combines TRBV5-1 with TRBJ2-7; 10 positions match TRBD1. The CDR3 is 14 residues long. Germline CDR1 reads SGHRS; CDR2 reads YFSETQ. With 3 bases clipped from V and 3 bases from J, the junction kept 3 bases outside the gene matches. This chain's CDR3 is CASSSGTGDYEQYF. DNA for the CDR3: TGCGCCAGCAGCTCCGGGACAGGGGACTACGAGCAGTACTTC.

V usage is TRBV18 and J usage is TRBJ1-5; 8 nucleotides align to TRBD1. The germline V gene has CDR1 KGHSH and CDR2 LQKENI. The J segment lost 6 bases and the V segment lost 6 bases, leaving 7 bases of the junction unmatched. This CDR3 comprises 14 residues. The CDR3 DNA is TGTGCCAGCTCTGAAGACAGGGGAGGTCAGCCCCAGCATTTT. Encoded protein: CASSEDRGGQPQHF.

V gene TRBV5-1 combines with J gene TRBJ2-7, with D unresolved. The CDR3 has 15 amino acids. CDR1 and CDR2 from the germline V gene are SGHRS and YFSETQ. The V end lost 4 bases, the J end lost 1 base, and 15 bases lay between the germline ends. The CDR3 reads CASSASMVESYEQYF. The DNA for the CDR3 is TGCGCCAGCAGCGCGAGTATGGTCGAGTCCTACGAGCAGTACTTC.

The chain employs TRBV18 and TRBJ2-1; 9 positions agree with TRBD2. This CDR3 spans 16 amino acids. Looked up from germline, CDR1 is KGHSH and CDR2 is LQKENI. With V trimmed by 1 base and J by 15 bases, 16 bases remained unmatched. CDR3 residues: CASSPRREGTNNEAFF. The CDR3 region has the DNA TGTGCCAGCTCACCACGGCGGGAGGGCACTAACAATGAGGCGTTCTTC.

This clone has only one observation. V usage is TRBV6-1 and J usage is TRBJ1-3; 10 nucleotides agree with TRBD1. CDR3 length: 13 residues. Unmatched junction bases numbered 5, after V lost 11 bases and J lost 4 bases. The germline gives CDR1 MNHNS, CDR2 SASEGT. CDR3 residues: CAAGTGDGNTIYF. For the CDR3, the DNA is TGTGCCGCCGGGACAGGGGACGGAAACACCATATATTTT.